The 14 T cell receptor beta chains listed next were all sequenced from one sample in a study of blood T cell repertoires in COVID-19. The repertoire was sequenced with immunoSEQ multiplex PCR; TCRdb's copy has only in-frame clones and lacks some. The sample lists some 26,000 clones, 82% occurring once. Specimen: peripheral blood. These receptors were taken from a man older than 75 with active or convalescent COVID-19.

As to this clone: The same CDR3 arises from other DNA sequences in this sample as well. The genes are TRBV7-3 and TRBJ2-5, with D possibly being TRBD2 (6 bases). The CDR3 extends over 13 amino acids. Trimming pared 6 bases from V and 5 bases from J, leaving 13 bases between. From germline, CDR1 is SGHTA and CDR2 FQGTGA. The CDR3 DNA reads TGTGCCAGCAGTCGAGACCGGGGGGAGACCCAGTACTTC. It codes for CASSRDRGETQYF.

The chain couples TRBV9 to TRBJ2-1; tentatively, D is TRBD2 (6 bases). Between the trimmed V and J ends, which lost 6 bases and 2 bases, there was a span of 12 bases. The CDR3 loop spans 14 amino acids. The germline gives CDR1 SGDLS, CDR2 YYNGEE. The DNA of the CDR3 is TGTGCCAGCACCCGCGGGACCACCTACAATGAGCAGTTCTTC. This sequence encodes CASTRGTTYNEQFF.

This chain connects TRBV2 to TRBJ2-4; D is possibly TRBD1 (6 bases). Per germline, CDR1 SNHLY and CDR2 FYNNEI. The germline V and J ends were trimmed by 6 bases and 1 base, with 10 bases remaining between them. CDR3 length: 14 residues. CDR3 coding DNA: TGTGCCAGCAGCGAGGGGGACGCCAAAAACATTCAGTACTTC. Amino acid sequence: CASSEGDAKNIQYF.

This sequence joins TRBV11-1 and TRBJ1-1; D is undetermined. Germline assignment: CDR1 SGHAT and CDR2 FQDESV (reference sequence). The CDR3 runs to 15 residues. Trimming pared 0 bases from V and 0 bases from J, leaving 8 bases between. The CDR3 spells CASSLASLMNTEAFF. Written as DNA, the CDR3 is TGTGCCAGCAGCTTAGCCAGTTTGATGAACACTGAAGCTTTCTTT.

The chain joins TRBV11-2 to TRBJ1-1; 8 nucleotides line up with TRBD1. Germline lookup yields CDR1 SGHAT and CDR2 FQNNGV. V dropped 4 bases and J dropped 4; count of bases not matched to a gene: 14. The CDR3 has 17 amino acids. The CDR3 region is CASSWRTGRPGSTEAFF. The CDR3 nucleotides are TGTGCCAGCAGCTGGAGGACAGGGCGACCGGGGAGCACTGAAGCTTTCTTT.

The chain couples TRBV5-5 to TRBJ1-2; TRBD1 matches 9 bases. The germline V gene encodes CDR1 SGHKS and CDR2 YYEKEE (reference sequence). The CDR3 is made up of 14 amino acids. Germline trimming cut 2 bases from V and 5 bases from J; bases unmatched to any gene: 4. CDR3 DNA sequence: TGTGCCAGCAGCTTCCTTGGACAGGGGTATGGCTACACCTTC. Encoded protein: CASSFLGQGYGYTF.

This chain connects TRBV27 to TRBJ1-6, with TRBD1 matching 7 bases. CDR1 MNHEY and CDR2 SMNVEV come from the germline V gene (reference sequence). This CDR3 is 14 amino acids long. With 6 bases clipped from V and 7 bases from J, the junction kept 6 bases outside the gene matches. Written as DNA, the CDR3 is TGTGCCAGCAGCTCCCAGGGGGGCAATTCACCCCTCCACTTT. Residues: CASSSQGGNSPLHF.

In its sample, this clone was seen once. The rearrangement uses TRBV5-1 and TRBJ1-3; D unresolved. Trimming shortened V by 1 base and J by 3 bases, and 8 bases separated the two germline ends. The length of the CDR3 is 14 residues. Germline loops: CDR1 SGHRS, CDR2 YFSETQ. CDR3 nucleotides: TGCGCCAGCAGCTTGCGAGGGCTTGGAAACACCATATATTTT. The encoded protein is CASSLRGLGNTIYF.

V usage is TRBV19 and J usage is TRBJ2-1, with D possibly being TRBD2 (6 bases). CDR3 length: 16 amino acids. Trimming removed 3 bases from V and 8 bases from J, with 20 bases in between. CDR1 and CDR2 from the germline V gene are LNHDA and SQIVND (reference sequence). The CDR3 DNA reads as TGTGCCAGTAGTATTTTCTCCGGACTAACGCTGTATGAGCAGTTCTTC. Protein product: CASSIFSGLTLYEQFF.

The CDR3 protein is CASNVLGIGQESYTF. As DNA, the CDR3 is TGTGCCAGCAACGTTCTCGGTATCGGACAGGAGAGCTACACCTTC. The gene calls are TRBV6-5 and TRBJ1-2, with 7 bases identical to TRBD1. V was pared by 7 bases and J by 9 bases, with 17 bases of the junction left unmatched. The CDR3 extends over 15 amino acids. CDR1 and CDR2 from the germline V gene are MNHEY and SVGAGI.

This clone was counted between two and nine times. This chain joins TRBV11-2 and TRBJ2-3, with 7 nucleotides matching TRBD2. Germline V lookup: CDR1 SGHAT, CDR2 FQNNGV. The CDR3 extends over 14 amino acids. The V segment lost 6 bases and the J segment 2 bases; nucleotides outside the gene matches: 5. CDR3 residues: CASRFGTNTDTQYF. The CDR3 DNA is TGTGCCAGCAGGTTCGGGACTAACACAGATACGCAGTATTTT.

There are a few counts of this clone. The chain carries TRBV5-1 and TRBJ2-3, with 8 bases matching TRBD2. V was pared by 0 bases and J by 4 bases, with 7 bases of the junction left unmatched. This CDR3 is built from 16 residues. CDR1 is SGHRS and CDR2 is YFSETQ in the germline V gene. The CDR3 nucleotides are TGCGCCAGCAGCTTGGGGCCGAGCGGGAGCCCAGATACGCAGTATTTT. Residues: CASSLGPSGSPDTQYF.

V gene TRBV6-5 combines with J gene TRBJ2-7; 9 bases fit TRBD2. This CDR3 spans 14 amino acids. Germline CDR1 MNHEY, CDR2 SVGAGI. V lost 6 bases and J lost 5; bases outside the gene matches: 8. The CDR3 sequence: CASSAGGPEDEQYF. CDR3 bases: TGTGCCAGCAGCGCGGGAGGGCCAGAGGACGAGCAGTACTTC.

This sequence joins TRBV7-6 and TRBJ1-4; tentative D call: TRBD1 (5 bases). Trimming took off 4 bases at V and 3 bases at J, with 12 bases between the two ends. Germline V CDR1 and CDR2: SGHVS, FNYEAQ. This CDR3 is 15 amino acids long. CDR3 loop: CASSSRTIANEKLFF. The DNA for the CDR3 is TGTGCCAGCAGCTCTAGGACAATTGCTAATGAAAAACTGTTTTTT.